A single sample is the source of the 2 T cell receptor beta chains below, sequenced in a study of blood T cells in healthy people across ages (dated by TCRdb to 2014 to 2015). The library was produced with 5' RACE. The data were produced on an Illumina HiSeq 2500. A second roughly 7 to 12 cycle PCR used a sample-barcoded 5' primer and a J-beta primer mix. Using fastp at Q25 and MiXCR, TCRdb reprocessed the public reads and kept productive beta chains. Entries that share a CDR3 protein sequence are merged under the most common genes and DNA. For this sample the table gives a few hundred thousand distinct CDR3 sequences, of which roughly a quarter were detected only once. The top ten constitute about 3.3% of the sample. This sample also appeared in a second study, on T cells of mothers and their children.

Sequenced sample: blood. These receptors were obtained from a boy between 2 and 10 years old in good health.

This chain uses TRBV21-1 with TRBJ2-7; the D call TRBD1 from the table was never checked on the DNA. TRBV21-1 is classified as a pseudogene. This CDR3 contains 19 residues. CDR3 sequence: CASSKIGDPTGELTYEQYF. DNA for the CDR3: TGTGCCAGCAGCAAAATTGGGGACCCAACAGGGGAATTAACCTACGAGCAGTACTTC.

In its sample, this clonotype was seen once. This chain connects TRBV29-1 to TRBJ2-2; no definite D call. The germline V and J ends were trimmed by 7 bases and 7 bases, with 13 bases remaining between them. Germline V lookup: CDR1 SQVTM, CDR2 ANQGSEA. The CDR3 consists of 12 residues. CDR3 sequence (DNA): TGCAGCGCCCCGCTCAGCGACGGGGAGCTGTTTTTT. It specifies CSAPLSDGELFF.